This T cell receptor (beta chain) was profiled in a study of T cells in localized non-small cell lung cancer. Findings of the study overall: In adjacent lung, a median about 54 of the top 100 tumor clones were found. Heterogeneity within the tumor remains possible, as just one region underwent sequencing.

This CDR3 is built from 14 residues. Germline CDR1 is SEHNR and CDR2 is FQNEAQ (reference sequence). About this clone: Its specificity is not known. A read error may produce the germline difference seen at one junction end.

Only in-frame clones appear in the TCRdb table, and some are missing; sequencing was by immunoSEQ multiplex PCR. Of around 140,000 clones listed, approximately 88% are singletons. Here the sequenced sample was peripheral blood, taken before any cancer treatment. The clonotype comes from a female donor over 55 with stage I lung adenocarcinoma. The V call is TRBV7-9, the J call TRBJ2-7; D is perhaps TRBD2 (6 bases). The CDR3 loop is CASSLAGGSGSLFF. The DNA for the CDR3 is TGTGCCAGCAGCTTAGCTGGGGGGAGCGGCTCTTTATTCTTC.